These T cell receptor beta chains were read from a single sample in a study of CD8+ T cells in alopecia areata. The data were produced by immunoSEQ multiplex PCR, yet TCRdb's version contains in-frame clones alone and is incomplete. The table shows about 210,000 clones, with just over 65% occurring only once. The source was CD4+ T cells sorted from blood, collected between weeks 43 and 45, from a patient treated with tofacitinib. These receptors came from a human donor with alopecia areata. Both conserved end residues are part of each CDR3. A D gene is named only where the DNA matches it firmly. Size is omitted from some rows. Given values are once, few, many or a class for expanded clones.

d_call j_call v_call cdr3_length clone_size cdr3_nt cdr3_aa
NA TRBJ2-1 TRBV4-3 16 NA TGCGCCAGCAGCCAAGGTCAAGCCGGACCCTACAATGAGCAGTTCTTC CASSQGQAGPYNEQFF
TRBD1 TRBJ1-1 TRBV5-1 14 NA TGCGCCAGCAGCTCCGACAGGGGGCGAACTGAAGCTTTCTTT CASSSDRGRTEAFF
NA TRBJ1-4 TRBV7-9 15 NA TGTGCCAGCAGCTTGGGCGGGGTAACTAATGAAAAACTGTTTTTT CASSLGGVTNEKLFF
NA TRBJ1-2 TRBV14 15 NA TGTGCCAGCAGCCCGAACTACAGGGATCGAGGAGGCTACACCTTC CASSPNYRDRGGYTF
NA TRBJ1-1 TRBV6-1 13 NA TGTGCCAGCAGTGAAATTGGTTCCACTGAAGCTTTCTTT CASSEIGSTEAFF
TRBD1 TRBJ1-2 TRBV19 14 NA TGTGCCAGTAGTTACCGGGACAGTAACTATGGCTACACCTTC CASSYRDSNYGYTF
NA TRBJ1-2 TRBV5-1 14 NA TGCGCCAGCAGCTCGCCGGAGGGGAACTATGGCTACACCTTC CASSSPEGNYGYTF
TRBD1 TRBJ1-2 TRBV29-1 14 NA TGCAGCGTCAGGGATACAGGGGTTAACTATGGCTACACCTTC CSVRDTGVNYGYTF
NA TRBJ2-5 TRBV30 14 NA TGTGCCTGGAGTCTACCCGTCGGTGGAGAGACCCAGTACTTC CAWSLPVGGETQYF
NA TRBJ2-7 TRBV5-1 16 NA TGCGCCAGCAGCTTGGAGGGGTACGGTTCATCCTTCGAGCAGTACTTC CASSLEGYGSSFEQYF
NA TRBJ2-4 TRBV29-1 11 NA TGCAGCGTTGAGTATAGGGACATTCAGTACTTC CSVEYRDIQYF
NA TRBJ2-5 TRBV29-1 11 few TGCAGCGCTCAGGGGCGGGAGACCCAGTACTTC CSAQGRETQYF
NA TRBJ1-5 TRBV5-6 13 few TGTGCCAGCAGCACCTGGACAGCCCAGCCCCAGCATTTT CASSTWTAQPQHF
NA TRBJ1-2 TRBV29-1 12 NA TGCAGCGTTGCCGATGCTAACTATGGCTACACCTTC CSVADANYGYTF
NA TRBJ2-2 TRBV7-3 13 NA TGTGCCAGCAGCTTGGGGAATGGCGGGGAGCTGTTTTTT CASSLGNGGELFF
NA TRBJ2-3 TRBV29-1 16 NA TGCAGCGTTGTTGGACAGCGGGAAACTAGCACAGATACGCAGTATTTT CSVVGQRETSTDTQYF
NA TRBJ1-1 TRBV29-1 13 NA TGCAGCGTTCCTTCCGCACAGAACACTGAAGCTTTCTTT CSVPSAQNTEAFF
NA TRBJ2-2 TRBV4-1 19 many TGCGCCAGCAGCCAAGATTACTGGCAGGGTAGCGTCGACACCGGGGAGCTGTTTTTT CASSQDYWQGSVDTGELFF
NA TRBJ1-2 TRBV18 14 NA TGTGCCAGCTCACCACCGGGCCCATCAAATGGCTACACCTTC CASSPPGPSNGYTF
TRBD1 TRBJ1-2 TRBV19 13 NA TGTGCCAGTAGTGTCGGGACAGGGAGGGGCTACACCTTC CASSVGTGRGYTF
NA TRBJ1-1 TRBV7-2 14 NA TGTGCCAGCAGCTTAGAGGTTCGGGGCACTGAAGCTTTCTTT CASSLEVRGTEAFF
NA TRBJ2-1 TRBV9 16 NA TGTGCCAGCAGCGTAGGGATTGGGGATAACTACAATGAGCAGTTCTTC CASSVGIGDNYNEQFF
NA TRBJ1-1 TRBV30 14 NA TGTGCCTGGAGTGCAGGTATCCCGAACACTGAAGCTTTCTTT CAWSAGIPNTEAFF
NA TRBJ1-2 TRBV9 12 few TGTGCCAGCATGGGGGAGAGCTATGGCTACACCTTC CASMGESYGYTF
TRBD1 TRBJ2-1 TRBV29-1 14 NA TGCAGCGTTGAAGATGGACAGGGGGACAATGAGCAGTTCTTC CSVEDGQGDNEQFF
TRBD1 TRBJ1-5 TRBV29-1 14 NA TGCAGCGTCGCACAGGGGGATGGAAATCAGCCCCAGCATTTT CSVAQGDGNQPQHF
NA TRBJ2-7 TRBV7-2 12 NA TGTGCCAGCAGCCCTAGCTCCTACGAGCAGTACTTC CASSPSSYEQYF
TRBD1 TRBJ1-1 TRBV9 15 NA TGTGCCAGCAGCGCGACACAGGGGGCATGGACTGAAGCTTTCTTT CASSATQGAWTEAFF
NA TRBJ2-5 TRBV29-1 12 NA TGCAGCACGGCGGGGACCCAAGAGACCCAGTACTTC CSTAGTQETQYF
NA TRBJ1-1 TRBV14 14 NA TGTGCCAGCAGCCCCTGGGCCGGGGGCACTGAAGCTTTCTTT CASSPWAGGTEAFF
TRBD1 TRBJ2-7 TRBV13 13 NA TGTGCCAGCAGCGTGACAGGGACCTACGAGCAGTACTTC CASSVTGTYEQYF
NA TRBJ2-2 TRBV11-3 14 NA TGTGCCAGCACCCTCGGCAGGAACACCGGGGAGCTGTTTTTT CASTLGRNTGELFF
NA TRBJ1-1 TRBV5-1 14 few TGCGCCAGCAGCGGGGGAATGGGGAGTGGTGAAGCTTTCTTT CASSGGMGSGEAFF
TRBD1 TRBJ1-1 TRBV11-3 18 NA TGTGCCAGCAGCCTTAGTGTGACAGGGGGCTCAACGAACACTGAAGCTTTCTTT CASSLSVTGGSTNTEAFF
NA TRBJ1-6 TRBV2 12 few TGTGCCAGCAGTTCATCCCGGTCACCCCTCCACTTT CASSSSRSPLHF
NA TRBJ1-1 TRBV29-1 12 NA TGCAGCGCTGGGAATCGGGACACTGAAGCTTTCTTT CSAGNRDTEAFF